Sequencing of this TCR beta chain was carried out in a study of CXCR3-negative and CXCR3-positive naive CD8 T cells. With UMI labels, 5' RACE was used to prepare the TRB cDNA libraries. TCRdb reprocessed the 5' RACE reads, with one entry per CDR3 protein and no DNA. This repertoire includes about 82,000 distinct CDR3 sequences. About this clonotype itself: Antigen unknown.

The V gene's germline CDR1 is SQVTM and CDR2 ANQGSEA. CDR3 length: 12 amino acids. Whole-study results and caveats: In both naive subsets diversity was comparably high, whereas memory CD8+ cells showed much lower diversity. Partial loss of CXCR3 expression followed cryopreservation; most assays used fresh PBMCs. The study found more hydrophobic TRB CDR3s in CXCR3-positive naive cells than in CXCR3-negative naive cells.

The TCR was taken from a human donor in good health. Some clones in this sample may be carry-over from other donors' samples. This chain links TRBV29-1 with TRBJ1-2; lacking DNA, the TRBD1 call made by TCRdb goes unchecked. The sample consisted of naive CXCR3- CD8+ T cells from blood. Indicated subset: CD45RO-CCR7+CD27+CD95- naive CD8+ T cells lacking CXCR3 (TNR3-). The CDR3: CSVEVRVGSYTF.